This T cell receptor beta chain was sequenced for a study of T cell responses to AZD1222 COVID-19 vaccine (dated by TCRdb to 2020 to 2023). A note on the overall study: AZD1222 recipients given second doses at about 4 weeks or at about 12 weeks were pooled, since spike-specific TCR depth and breadth were not found to differ between the two schedules. Trial participants were enrolled by age into 18-55, 56-69 and 70-plus year subgroups, with roughly 150, 30 and 60 TCR-sequenced participants respectively. TCR sequencing was performed for approximately 240 trial participants, of whom roughly 200 were given two doses of AZD1222 and around 26 were given two doses of MenACWY control vaccine.

The CDR3 regions of human TCRbeta chains were analyzed by immunosequencing. The study's processing was this. TCRs in the repertoires were compared against a reference library of SARS-CoV-2-specific TCRs that had been generated with the MIRA antigen-specificity platform. Breadth meant the fraction of unique TCRs that were SARS-CoV-2-associated, whereas depth meant the fraction of total T cells that were SARS-CoV-2-associated. Each spike-specific TCR was assigned to its reactive spike region and to a CD4 or CD8 class using the MIRA data. Log10-transformed breadth and depth values were compared by one-way ANOVA with Sidak's multiple comparisons tests. Drawn from immuneACCESS, this table holds only the in-frame rearrangements with V and J called that TCRdb kept. Clones are partly lost; checked studies trace under half to an unresolved V gene and leave the rest unexplained. V and J calls and clone size follow that table, whereas D and trimming were derived from the DNA. This sample lists around 130,000 clones; 90% to 95% were detected once. Under 3.5% of the sample lies in the top ten.

On this clone: Its antigen is still unknown. Base qualities are not provided; no much larger clone lies one nucleotide away.

The germline V gene gives CDR1 as MNHEY and CDR2 as SVGEGT. The CDR3 contains 13 residues, cysteine and phenylalanine counted. Only the CDR3 region is kept as DNA, spanning 39 bases read in frame from base 1. The junction shows trimming of 6 bases on V and 10 bases on J, plus 16 bases between the germline ends. The meaning of the sample's time point label: baseline before first vaccination. Vaccinee samples came from UK trials COV001 and COV002, including a single-blind randomized controlled phase 2/3 trial of AZD1222 (ChAdOx1 nCoV-19) in healthy adults. Trial participant PBMC samples were collected at day 0 and day 28 after the second dose for TCRbeta chain sequencing. Study-wide conclusions, independent of this receptor: A significant rise in spike-specific TCR breadth and depth was observed after two AZD1222 doses relative to day 0 and relative to MenACWY recipients. The vaccine-associated CD4 TCRs covered the entire spike protein, and the dominant responses fell in regions 160-218 and 743-854. Reportedly, almost half of the unique spike-specific TCRs recognized epitopes lying outside the regions that are mutated in the B.1.351 and B.1.1.7 variants. Because no day 14 peak-response samples were available, repertoires were characterized only after the peak T cell response. Conclusions about previously exposed vaccinees are limited, since just a handful of AZD1222 recipients were seropositive for SARS-CoV-2 at baseline. In the small 56-69-year group, the increase in depth fell short of significance, most likely because of low power. Most participants were white British and females outnumbered males, and the authors suggested that clonal diversity may have been underestimated.

This clonotype was obtained from an adult in good health. Here the chain combines TRBV6-2 or TRBV6-3 and TRBJ2-1; the D gene is tentatively TRBD1 or TRBD2, each matching 6 bases. The source was peripheral blood, collected on day 0 of AZD1222 vaccination. The DNA sequence follows: TGTGCCAGCAGCCCCACCGGAGGGGGAGAGCAGTTCTTC. It encodes CASSPTGGGEQFF.